This TCR beta chain was recovered during a study of blood T cell repertoires in COVID-19. The CDR3 extends over 15 amino acids. V lost 5 bases and J lost 1; bases outside the gene matches: 4. Germline lookup yields CDR1 SGDLS and CDR2 YYNGEE. This table comes from immunoSEQ multiplex PCR, and its TCRdb copy is limited to in-frame clones, with some not included. Seen here are approximately 240,000 clones, almost 85% observed once, and the top ten hold roughly 4%. The rearrangement uses TRBV9 and TRBJ1-3; 9 nucleotides align to TRBD1. Sequencing used peripheral blood. The source of this sequence is a middle-aged man with acute or convalescent COVID-19. In DNA, the CDR3 is TGTGCCAGCAGTGAGACAGGGGGTTCTGGAAACACCATATATTTT. It specifies CASSETGGSGNTIYF.